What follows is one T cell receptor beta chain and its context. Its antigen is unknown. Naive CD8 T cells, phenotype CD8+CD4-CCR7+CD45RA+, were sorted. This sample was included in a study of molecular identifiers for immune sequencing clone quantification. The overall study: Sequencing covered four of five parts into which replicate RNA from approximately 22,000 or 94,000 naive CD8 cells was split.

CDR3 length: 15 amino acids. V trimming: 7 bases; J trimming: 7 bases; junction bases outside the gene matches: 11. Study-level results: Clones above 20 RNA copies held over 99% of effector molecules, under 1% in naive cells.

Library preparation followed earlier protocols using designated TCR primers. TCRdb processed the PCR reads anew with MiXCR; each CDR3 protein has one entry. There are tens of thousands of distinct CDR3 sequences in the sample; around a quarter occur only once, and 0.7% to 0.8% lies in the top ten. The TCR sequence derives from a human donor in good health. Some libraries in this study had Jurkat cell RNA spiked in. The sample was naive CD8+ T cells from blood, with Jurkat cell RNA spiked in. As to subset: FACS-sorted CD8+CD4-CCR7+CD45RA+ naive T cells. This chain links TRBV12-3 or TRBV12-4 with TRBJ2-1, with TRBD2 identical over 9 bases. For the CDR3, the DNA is TGTGCCAGCACTATGGCTAGCGGGAAGGGAAATGAGCAGTTCTTC. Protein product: CASTMASGKGNEQFF.